These 29 T cell receptor beta chains originate from one sample sequenced in a study of T cell responses to AZD1222 COVID-19 vaccine. This table comes from immunoSEQ multiplex PCR, and its TCRdb copy is limited to in-frame clones, with some not included. The sample consists of around 140,000 clones, over 90% of them appearing once. Source: peripheral blood, taken on day 0 of AZD1222 vaccination. These receptor sequences come from an adult in good health.

The CDR3 nucleotides are TGTGCCACCAGTGATCCGGGACGGTCCTACAATGAGCAGTTCTTC. Protein: CATSDPGRSYNEQFF. The chain recombines TRBV24-1 with TRBJ2-1; D could derive from TRBD1 or TRBD2 (5 bases each). Trimming took 3 bases from V and 1 from J, leaving 9 bases between them. The CDR3 consists of 15 residues. The V gene's germline CDR1 is KGHDR and CDR2 SFDVKD.

V gene TRBV4-1 combines with J gene TRBJ2-7; a possible D gene is TRBD2 (5 bases). Germline CDR1 reads MGHRA; CDR2 reads YSYEKL. This CDR3 contains 13 residues. The V and J ends lost 5 bases and 2 bases respectively, with 10 bases between them. The CDR3 sequence is CASSVPGTYEQYF. The CDR3, as DNA: TGCGCCAGCAGCGTCCCGGGGACCTACGAGCAGTACTTC.

The gene calls are TRBV27 and TRBJ1-5; tentative D call: TRBD1 (5 bases). V was pared by 0 bases and J by 7 bases, with 13 bases between. Germline V gene sequence: CDR1 MNHEY, CDR2 SMNVEV (reference sequence). The CDR3 spans 15 residues. The CDR3 nucleotides are TGTGCCAGCAGTTTATCGGGTGGGGCACAACAGCCCCAGCATTTT. This translates into CASSLSGGAQQPQHF.

The chain is built from TRBV20-1 and TRBJ1-5, with 7 bases lining up with TRBD1. Per germline, CDR1 DFQATT and CDR2 SNEGSKA (reference sequence). Trimming took 3 bases from V and 2 from J; bases not matched to a gene: 7. The CDR3 runs 15 residues. CDR3 protein: CSASWAGGGNQPQHF. CDR3 DNA sequence: TGCAGTGCTAGTTGGGCAGGGGGAGGCAATCAGCCCCAGCATTTT.

The gene calls are TRBV19 and TRBJ1-1; maybe TRBD1 (6 bases). This CDR3 has 14 amino acids. The V end was cut by 4 bases, the J end by 4 bases, with 13 bases between. Germline V gene data show CDR1 as LNHDA and CDR2 as SQIVND (reference sequence). The CDR3 loop reads CASSTGQFGTEAFF. Written as DNA, the CDR3 is TGTGCCAGTAGTACCGGACAGTTTGGCACTGAAGCTTTCTTT.

This chain links TRBV14 with TRBJ2-1, with 10 bases fitting TRBD2. Trimming took 4 bases from V and 2 from J; bases not matched to a gene: 2. Per the germline V gene, CDR1 is SGHDN and CDR2 is FVKESK. This CDR3 has 15 amino acids. The CDR3 DNA follows: TGTGCCAGCAGCCCGCTAGCGGGAGCCTACAATGAGCAGTTCTTC. Translated: CASSPLAGAYNEQFF. The full variable domain, rest sourced from reference TRBV14 and TRBJ2-1, is EAGVTQFPSHSVIEKGQTVTLRCDPISGHDNLYWYRRVMGKEIKFLLHFVKESKQDESGMPNNRFLAERTGGTYSTLKVQPAELEDSGVYFCASSPLAGAYNEQFFGPGTRLTVL.

This sequence joins TRBV5-4 and TRBJ2-5; 8 bases line up with TRBD2. Trimming at V came to 1 base and at J to 2 bases, leaving 4 bases not matched to a gene. The CDR3 extends over 15 amino acids. Germline CDR1 reads SGHNT; CDR2 reads YYREEE (reference sequence). CDR3 in amino acids: CASSLSAGGQETQYF. CDR3 DNA: TGTGCCAGCAGCTTGTCGGCGGGAGGACAAGAGACCCAGTACTTC.

The chain employs TRBV9 and TRBJ2-5; 7 bases map to TRBD2. The CDR3 is 16 amino acids. V gave up 0 bases and J gave up 5 bases; unmatched junction bases: 10. Germline values: CDR1 SGDLS, CDR2 YYNGEE. The CDR3 loop reads CASSVDRGGPGETQYF. The CDR3 coding sequence is TGTGCCAGCAGCGTAGACCGGGGAGGGCCCGGGGAGACCCAGTACTTC.

This chain joins TRBV30 and TRBJ1-2, with unresolved D. V lost 0 bases and J 8 bases, leaving 19 bases between the germline ends. Germline CDR1 reads GTSNPN; CDR2 reads SVGIG (reference sequence). CDR3 length equals 15 residues. The CDR3 region has the DNA TGTGCCTGGAGTGTGCCCCTCGAAAGGACGTTGGGCTACACCTTC. It codes for CAWSVPLERTLGYTF.

V gene TRBV10-3 combines with J gene TRBJ1-3, with a possible D match to TRBD1 (6 bases). V shed 6 bases and J shed 2 bases, with 8 bases lying between them. Germline V gene sequence: CDR1 ENHRY, CDR2 SYGVKD. The CDR3 is made up of 13 amino acids. The CDR3 nucleotides read TGTGCCATCAGAAACAGGGCTGGAAACACCATATATTTT. Its translation: CAIRNRAGNTIYF.

This clone turned up a few times. The chain joins TRBV7-3 to TRBJ2-3, with 7 bases that match TRBD1. The CDR3 length is 15 residues. CDR1 and CDR2 (germline): SGHTA, FQGTGA. Trimming took 5 bases from V and 3 from J; bases not matched to a gene: 8. DNA for the CDR3: TGTGCCAGCAGCCAGGGACAGCACGATACAGATACGCAGTATTTT. This sequence encodes CASSQGQHDTDTQYF.

This chain's CDR3 is CARSLDGGRRGEKLFF. The CDR3 nucleotides read TGTGCCAGAAGCCTGGACGGAGGCCGGCGCGGTGAAAAACTGTTTTTT. J is TRBJ1-4 and V is TRBV5-3; D is uncertain. TRBV5-3 is sorted into the ORF group, with uncertain function. With 4 bases removed from V and 7 bases from J, the gap between germline ends came to 20 bases. The CDR3 totals 16 residues.

The genes are TRBV28 and TRBJ1-5; TRBD1 might be the D (5 bases). The CDR3 has 17 residues. The V end was cut by 6 bases, the J end by 0 bases, with 18 bases between. The germline V gene encodes CDR1 MDHEN and CDR2 SYDVKM. The CDR3 reads CASSRDGEPTSNQPQHF. CDR3 nucleotides: TGTGCCAGCAGCCGGGACGGAGAACCTACTAGCAATCAGCCCCAGCATTTT. Drawing the rest from reference TRBV28 and TRBJ1-5, the complete variable domain is DVKVTQSSRYLVKRTGEKVFLECVQDMDHENMFWYRQDPGLGLRLIYFSYDVKMKEKGDIPEGYSVSREKKERFSLILESASTNQTSMYLCASSRDGEPTSNQPQHFGDGTRLSIL.

The chain has TRBV7-3 and TRBJ1-2, with D uncertain. The ends were cut back, 2 bases at V and 5 bases at J, with 15 bases in the middle. The CDR3 is 15 residues long. The germline gives CDR1 SGHTA, CDR2 FQGTGA. Here the CDR3 reads CASSLGASNNYGYTF. The CDR3 coding sequence is TGTGCCAGCAGCTTAGGTGCCAGCAATAATTATGGCTACACCTTC.

V gene TRBV30 combines with J gene TRBJ1-4; tentatively, D is TRBD1 (6 bases). CDR3 length equals 13 residues. V was clipped by 3 bases and J by 7 bases, with 12 bases between them. CDR1 is GTSNPN and CDR2 is SVGIG in the germline V gene (reference sequence). CDR3 protein: CAWSGGTREKLFF. The DNA for the CDR3 is TGTGCCTGGAGCGGCGGGACACGTGAAAAACTGTTTTTT.

The CDR3 sequence is CASSSPYGIVGRRNTGELFF. DNA for the CDR3: TGTGCCAGCAGCTCACCGTATGGTATTGTAGGGAGGCGTAACACCGGGGAGCTGTTTTTT. This sequence joins TRBV9 and TRBJ2-2; D might be TRBD2 (6 bases). Germline V lookup: CDR1 SGDLS, CDR2 YYNGEE. This CDR3 comprises 20 residues. Trimming left V 4 bases short and J 2 bases short, with 27 bases between.

CDR3 DNA: TGCAGTGCTACTGACACGCGGTCGACTGAAGCTTTCTTT. It yields the protein CSATDTRSTEAFF. The rearrangement uses TRBV20-1 and TRBJ1-1; D gene ambiguous. The length of the CDR3 is 13 residues. Trimming removed 4 bases at V and 5 bases at J, with 14 bases between. The V gene's germline CDR1 is DFQATT and CDR2 SNEGSKA (reference sequence).

This rearrangement joins TRBV7-2 to TRBJ2-1, with D perhaps TRBD2 (5 bases). Germline V gene sequence: CDR1 SGHTA, CDR2 FQGNSA. The CDR3 runs to 13 residues. The V end was cut by 1 base, the J end by 6 bases, with 7 bases between. CDR3 nucleotides: TGTGCCAGCAGCTTAGTTGGGAGCAATGAGCAGTTCTTC. Translation gives CASSLVGSNEQFF.

This clone was observed once. V gene TRBV6-5 combines with J gene TRBJ1-5; 11 bases fit TRBD1. CDR1 is MNHEY and CDR2 is SVGAGI in the germline V gene. The CDR3 sequence is 14 residues long. The ends lost 6 bases at V and 4 bases at J; junction bases unmatched: 2. The CDR3: CASSRDRGNQPQHF. CDR3 coding DNA: TGTGCCAGCAGCCGGGACAGGGGGAATCAGCCCCAGCATTTT.

The genes are TRBV15 and TRBJ2-7; 9 bases line up with TRBD2. Germline loops: CDR1 LNHNV, CDR2 YYDKDF (reference sequence). With V trimmed by 1 base and J by 2 bases, 3 bases remained unmatched. The CDR3 runs to 15 residues. CDR3 DNA: TGTGCCACCAGCAGAGGAGCGGGAGGTACCTACGAGCAGTACTTC. This gives the protein CATSRGAGGTYEQYF.

The genes are TRBV9 and TRBJ1-2; 8 nucleotides align to TRBD1. Trimming cost V 0 bases and J 8 bases; bases outside gene matches: 6. CDR1 is SGDLS, CDR2 YYNGEE, per germline. The CDR3 is 14 amino acids. This chain's CDR3 is CASSVGQGTRGYTF. The CDR3 bases are TGTGCCAGCAGCGTAGGACAGGGGACTCGAGGCTACACCTTC.

J is TRBJ2-7 and V is TRBV28; 8 nucleotides line up with TRBD1. Germline V lookup: CDR1 MDHEN, CDR2 SYDVKM. V shed 4 bases, J shed 5 bases, and the junction held 10 bases outside the gene matches. The CDR3 loop spans 15 amino acids. CDR3 sequence (DNA): TGTGCCAGCAGTTCGATTGGGACAGGTCGGAACGAGCAGTACTTC. This sequence encodes CASSSIGTGRNEQYF.

The rearrangement uses TRBV10-1 and TRBJ2-1; TRBD1 might be the D (6 bases). Germline lookup yields CDR1 WNHNN and CDR2 SYGVQD (reference sequence). The V and J ends lost 0 bases and 11 bases respectively, with 8 bases between them. The CDR3 loop spans 12 amino acids. The CDR3: CASSESGGKQFF. CDR3 coding DNA: TGCGCCAGCAGTGAGTCTGGGGGCAAGCAGTTCTTC.

The chain uses TRBV4-2 and TRBJ2-3; tentative D call: TRBD2 (5 bases). CDR3 size: 18 residues. Germline CDR1 is LGHNA and CDR2 is YNFKEQ. V lost 0 bases to trimming and J lost 0 bases, with 16 bases between them. Written as DNA, the CDR3 is TGTGCCAGCAGCCAAGAGAGTAGAGACTGGACTAGCACAGATACGCAGTATTTT. Residues: CASSQESRDWTSTDTQYF.

CDR3 residues: CATQGTQSNEQFF. The DNA of the CDR3 is TGTGCCACCCAAGGGACCCAGAGCAATGAGCAGTTCTTC. This chain connects TRBV24-1 to TRBJ2-1, with D perhaps matching TRBD1 or TRBD2 (5 bases each). From germline, CDR1 is KGHDR and CDR2 SFDVKD. V was shortened by 9 bases and J by 6 bases, with 14 bases between the two germline ends. CDR3 length: 13 residues.

The gene calls are TRBV2 and TRBJ2-1, with TRBD2 matching 9 bases. V dropped 6 bases and J dropped 2; count of bases not matched to a gene: 5. The V gene's germline CDR1 is SNHLY and CDR2 FYNNEI. This CDR3 has 15 amino acids. DNA of the CDR3: TGTGCCAGCAGAAGGACTAGCGAGGCCTACAATGAGCAGTTCTTC. Protein: CASRRTSEAYNEQFF.

The J gene is TRBJ1-3, the V gene TRBV4-1; 8 bases are shared with TRBD1. Trimming removed 4 bases from V and 4 bases from J; junction bases left unmatched: 9. Germline V gene lookup returns CDR1 MGHRA and CDR2 YSYEKL. CDR3 length: 16 amino acids. The CDR3 DNA is TGCGCCAGCAGCCCGTCGTCGGGGACAGGCGGAAACACCATATATTTT. Its translation is CASSPSSGTGGNTIYF.

The chain combines TRBV29-1 with TRBJ2-1, with D possibly matching TRBD2 (5 bases). Trimming left V 6 bases short and J 10 bases short, with 16 bases between. CDR3 length: 12 amino acids. Per the germline V gene, CDR1 is SQVTM and CDR2 is ANQGSEA. The CDR3: CSVGDLRGEQFF. CDR3 nucleotide sequence: TGCAGCGTGGGAGACTTGCGCGGCGAGCAGTTCTTC.

The chain carries TRBV11-2 and TRBJ2-7, with a possible D match to TRBD2 (5 bases). Germline lookup yields CDR1 SGHAT and CDR2 FQNNGV. This CDR3 is built from 16 residues. With 2 bases removed from V and 5 bases from J, the gap between germline ends came to 19 bases. The CDR3 reads CASSLQRISVINEQYF. The CDR3 bases are TGTGCCAGCAGCTTACAGCGGATATCGGTGATCAACGAGCAGTACTTC.